Presented here are 32 T cell receptor beta chains from one specimen sequenced in a study of T cell changes during pregnancy in multiple sclerosis. The data were produced by immunoSEQ multiplex PCR, yet TCRdb's version contains in-frame clones alone and is incomplete. The sample includes tens of thousands of clones, approximately 91% seen only once; the top ten take less than 2%. The sequencing used peripheral blood, collected after pregnancy. These receptors originate from a female donor with multiple sclerosis, enrolled in a pregnancy study.

The V gene is TRBV9, the J gene TRBJ1-1, with D hard to call. V lost 4 bases, J lost 3 bases, and 13 bases lay in between. This CDR3 spans 14 amino acids. CDR1 SGDLS and CDR2 YYNGEE come from the germline V gene. The CDR3 loop is CASSPRGGYTEAFF. The DNA of the CDR3 is TGTGCCAGCAGCCCCCGAGGCGGATACACTGAAGCTTTCTTT.

The rearrangement links TRBV7-9 to TRBJ1-1; TRBD1 is a possible D gene (5 bases). The CDR3 length is 12 residues. In germline, CDR1 is SEHNR, CDR2 FQNEAQ (reference sequence). Trimming shortened V by 8 bases and J by 0 bases, and 7 bases separated the two germline ends. The CDR3 DNA is TGTGCCAGCGAGGACATGAACACTGAAGCTTTCTTT. This codes for CASEDMNTEAFF.

V gene TRBV29-1 combines with J gene TRBJ1-2; D is perhaps TRBD1 (5 bases). The CDR3 runs to 12 residues. Germline V CDR1 and CDR2: SQVTM, ANQGSEA. Trimming removed 8 bases at V and 2 bases at J, with 12 bases between. In DNA form, the CDR3 reads TGCAGCTTTTTGACAGAAAACTATGGCTACACCTTC. Its protein product is CSFLTENYGYTF.

The rearrangement uses TRBV29-1 and TRBJ2-5, with 11 bases matching TRBD2. The CDR3 length is 14 residues. V was clipped by 6 bases and J by 2 bases; unmatched bases: 5. Per germline, CDR1 SQVTM and CDR2 ANQGSEA. The CDR3 coding sequence is TGCAGCGTAATGACTAGCGGGGCTCAAGAGACCCAGTACTTC. Encoded protein: CSVMTSGAQETQYF.

V usage is TRBV7-6 and J usage is TRBJ2-7; 8 nucleotides line up with TRBD1. This CDR3 is 14 amino acids long. The junction had 4 bases not matched to a gene; V was cut back by 4 bases and J by 2 bases. Germline V lookup: CDR1 SGHVS, CDR2 FNYEAQ. The CDR3 DNA sequence: TGTGCCAGCAGCTACCGGGACAGGACCTACGAGCAGTACTTC. This sequence encodes CASSYRDRTYEQYF.

CDR3 nucleotides: TGTGCCAGCAGCGAAGGGACAGCCCTTAGCTCCTACGAGCAGTACTTC. Translating it yields CASSEGTALSSYEQYF. The chain uses TRBV7-8 and TRBJ2-7; TRBD1 matches 7 bases. The CDR3 covers 16 residues. The V and J ends lost 5 bases and 0 bases, in that order; junction bases with no gene match: 10. Germline V gene sequence: CDR1 SGHVS, CDR2 FQNEAQ.

V and J are TRBV7-3 and TRBJ1-5; 9 positions agree with TRBD1. J lost 5 bases, V lost 5 bases, and 1 base had no gene match. Germline V gene sequence: CDR1 SGHTA, CDR2 FQGTGA. The CDR3 runs 13 residues. CDR3 nucleotide sequence: TGTGCCAGCAGCCGGGACAGGGATCAGCCCCAGCATTTT. It is translated as CASSRDRDQPQHF.

The chain has TRBV2 and TRBJ2-3; 7 nucleotides match TRBD2. V lost 9 bases to trimming and J lost 4 bases; unmatched junction nucleotides: 7. This CDR3 contains 13 residues. Germline V CDR1 and CDR2: SNHLY, FYNNEI. CDR3 coding DNA: TGTGCCAGAAGCGGGGCCGGATCAGATACGCAGTATTTT. Translation: CARSGAGSDTQYF.

The chain is built from TRBV29-1 and TRBJ2-5; D is unclear. The CDR3 totals 12 residues. CDR1 SQVTM and CDR2 ANQGSEA come from the germline V gene. V was trimmed by 4 bases and J by 7 bases, leaving 13 bases between them. CDR3 protein: CSVARPRGTQYF. Written as DNA, the CDR3 is TGCAGCGTTGCACGGCCTCGCGGGACCCAGTACTTC.

The V gene is TRBV6-1, the J gene TRBJ1-1, with 9 positions matching TRBD1. Trimming cost V 0 bases and J 5 bases; bases outside gene matches: 10. Germline lookup yields CDR1 MNHNS and CDR2 SASEGT. The length of the CDR3 is 17 residues. CDR3 amino acids: CASSEALRWTGETEAFF. The CDR3 DNA reads as TGTGCCAGCAGTGAAGCGCTTCGTTGGACAGGGGAGACTGAAGCTTTCTTT.

The chain uses TRBV6-1 and TRBJ1-5; D uncertain. The germline gives CDR1 MNHNS, CDR2 SASEGT. CDR3 length: 11 residues. Trimming stripped 5 bases from V and 4 bases from J, with 3 bases between. The CDR3: CASSLNQPQHF. Written as DNA, the CDR3 is TGTGCCAGCAGTCTAAATCAGCCCCAGCATTTT.

The chain is built from TRBV15 and TRBJ1-3; D remains unclear. The germline V gene has CDR1 LNHNV and CDR2 YYDKDF (reference sequence). With 3 bases removed from V and 1 base from J, the gap between germline ends came to 10 bases. The CDR3 covers 15 residues. The CDR3 DNA follows: TGTGCCACCAGCAGGGAGGGTATGTCTGGAAACACCATATATTTT. Amino acid sequence: CATSREGMSGNTIYF.

This clone was counted between two and nine times. The J gene is TRBJ1-1, the V gene TRBV2, with D maybe TRBD1 (5 bases). Germline V gene data show CDR1 as SNHLY and CDR2 as FYNNEI. The CDR3 has 12 amino acids. V lost 6 bases, J lost 11 bases, and 16 bases lay in between. The DNA of the CDR3 is TGTGCCAGCAGCGTCGGGGGTTCCGGGGCTTTCTTT. Its protein product is CASSVGGSGAFF.

The V and J genes are TRBV19 and TRBJ2-1; TRBD1 matches at 9 bases. This CDR3 is built from 14 residues. Germline CDR1 is LNHDA and CDR2 is SQIVND (reference sequence). V was clipped by 7 bases and J by 5 bases; unmatched bases: 6. The CDR3 coding sequence is TGTGCCAGTAAGGCGGACAGGGGTGACAATGAGCAGTTCTTC. It encodes CASKADRGDNEQFF.

The genes are TRBV5-1 and TRBJ2-1; perhaps TRBD2 as D (6 bases). V gave up 4 bases and J gave up 10 bases, with 15 bases separating them. The CDR3 is 13 amino acids. Germline V CDR1 and CDR2: SGHRS, YFSETQ. The CDR3 coding sequence is TGCGCCAGCAGCCCCAACGGGGGAGTCGAGCAGTTCTTC. Its protein product is CASSPNGGVEQFF.

The rearrangement uses TRBV9 and TRBJ2-1; 9 bases are a match to TRBD1. The CDR3 loop spans 15 amino acids. The V gene end was trimmed by 3 bases and the J gene end by 2 bases; junction bases not matched to a gene: 3. In germline, CDR1 is SGDLS, CDR2 YYNGEE. The CDR3 region is CASSGDRVTYNEQFF. The CDR3 nucleotides are TGTGCCAGCAGCGGGGACAGGGTTACCTACAATGAGCAGTTCTTC.

This chain uses TRBV4-2 with TRBJ1-3; possibly TRBD1 for D (6 bases). This CDR3 region has 15 residues. Germline V CDR1 and CDR2: LGHNA, YNFKEQ. The V end lost 3 bases, the J end lost 0 bases, and 9 bases lay between the germline ends. CDR3 bases: TGTGCCAGCAGCCAGGCAGGGGCCTCTGGAAACACCATATATTTT. As protein: CASSQAGASGNTIYF.

The chain carries TRBV5-1 and TRBJ2-5; TRBD2 aligns across 15 bases. V lost 4 bases to trimming and J lost 4 bases; unmatched junction nucleotides: 5. Germline V gene data show CDR1 as SGHRS and CDR2 as YFSETQ. The CDR3 totals 16 residues. The CDR3 sequence: CASSAGLAGGRETQYF. The CDR3 bases are TGCGCCAGCAGCGCCGGACTAGCGGGGGGGCGAGAGACCCAGTACTTC. The full variable domain, in which reference TRBV5-1 and TRBJ2-5 provide the parts outside the CDR3, is KAGVTQTPRYLIKTRGQQVTLSCSPISGHRSVSWYQQTPGQGLQFLFEYFSETQRNKGNFPGRFSGRQFSNSRSEMNVSTLELGDSALYLCASSAGLAGGRETQYFGPGTRLLVL.

This clone occurred once. The rearrangement uses TRBV4-3 and TRBJ2-3; no firm D call. The germline V gene encodes CDR1 LGHNA and CDR2 YSLEER. This CDR3 comprises 17 residues. V was pared by 0 bases and J by 1 base, with 14 bases between. The CDR3 loop reads CASSQEGEFTRTDTQYF. The CDR3 DNA sequence: TGCGCCAGCAGCCAAGAAGGAGAATTTACCCGCACAGATACGCAGTATTTT.

The chain is built from TRBV30 and TRBJ2-5, with a possible D match to TRBD1 (6 bases). The germline V gene encodes CDR1 GTSNPN and CDR2 SVGIG (reference sequence). The CDR3 runs 14 residues. V lost 0 bases to trimming and J lost 5 bases, with 13 bases between them. In nucleotides, the CDR3 is TGTGCCTGGAGTGTATTCGGGACAACGGAGACCCAGTACTTC. This codes for CAWSVFGTTETQYF.

This clone appeared once. V gene TRBV5-1 combines with J gene TRBJ1-1; TRBD1 is a possible D gene (5 bases). Between the trimmed V and J ends, which lost 3 bases and 5 bases, there was a span of 20 bases. In germline, CDR1 is SGHRS, CDR2 YFSETQ. The CDR3 extends over 16 amino acids. CDR3 nucleotide sequence: TGCGCCAGCAGCTCTGGGGGGGGTCTTCAAATTACTGAAGCTTTCTTT. Translation: CASSSGGGLQITEAFF.

The rearrangement links TRBV5-5 to TRBJ2-3; D call uncertain. The germline V gene has CDR1 SGHKS and CDR2 YYEKEE (reference sequence). The CDR3 totals 12 residues. Trimming stripped 4 bases from V and 5 bases from J, with 8 bases between. CDR3 coding DNA: TGTGCCAGCAGCCAGAACCTAGATACGCAGTATTTT. Protein sequence: CASSQNLDTQYF.

This chain joins TRBV6-1 and TRBJ2-5, with D perhaps matching TRBD1 (6 bases). V was pared by 8 bases and J by 5 bases, with 15 bases between. The CDR3 consists of 13 residues. CDR1 is MNHNS and CDR2 is SASEGT in the germline V gene. The DNA of the CDR3 is TGTGCCAGCTCTACAGGGTCCACGGAGACCCAGTACTTC. It encodes CASSTGSTETQYF.

The chain has TRBV5-1 and TRBJ1-2, with a tentative D call TRBD1 (6 bases). The V end lost 2 bases, the J end lost 5 bases, and 19 bases lay between the germline ends. Germline CDR1 and CDR2: SGHRS and YFSETQ. This CDR3 region has 16 residues. For the CDR3, the DNA is TGCGCCAGCAGCTTAACTAGGGGGGGCTGGTCGTATGGCTACACCTTC. It translates to CASSLTRGGWSYGYTF.

V gene TRBV7-8 combines with J gene TRBJ1-3; tentative D call: TRBD1 (6 bases). Trimming shortened V by 0 bases and J by 8 bases, and 14 bases separated the two germline ends. CDR3 size: 15 residues. Germline-derived CDR1 and CDR2 are SGHVS and FQNEAQ. The CDR3 nucleotides read TGTGCCAGCAGCTTAGCGCGGGGGGCGAGAGACACCATATATTTT. Its translation is CASSLARGARDTIYF.

This chain joins TRBV11-2 and TRBJ2-5, with 10 bases that match TRBD1. Germline trimming cut 6 bases from V and 5 bases from J; bases unmatched to any gene: 18. Germline loops: CDR1 SGHAT, CDR2 FQNNGV. The CDR3 is 18 residues long. In DNA, the CDR3 is TGTGCCAGCAGACGTAAGATGCAGACAGGGGGCCGGTGGGAGACCCAGTACTTC. This translates into CASRRKMQTGGRWETQYF.

The chain uses TRBV5-1 and TRBJ2-1, with 15 bases aligning to TRBD2. With V trimmed by 3 bases and J by 2 bases, 3 bases remained unmatched. CDR1 and CDR2 from the germline V gene are SGHRS and YFSETQ. The CDR3 spans 17 residues. The DNA for the CDR3 is TGCGCCAGCAGCTGGGGACTAGCGGGGGGAACCTACAATGAGCAGTTCTTC. This gives the protein CASSWGLAGGTYNEQFF.

The chain couples TRBV29-1 to TRBJ2-6; possibly TRBD1 for D (5 bases). Per germline, CDR1 SQVTM and CDR2 ANQGSEA. The CDR3 has 20 amino acids. V dropped 5 bases and J dropped 0 bases, with 26 bases sitting between them. The DNA of the CDR3 is TGCAGCGTTAGATTCTCGGCAGGGCTAATGAAGTCCTCTGGGGCCAACGTCCTGACTTTC. As protein: CSVRFSAGLMKSSGANVLTF.

The chain combines TRBV9 with TRBJ2-3, with D tentatively TRBD2 (6 bases). CDR1 is SGDLS, CDR2 YYNGEE, per germline. V shed 3 bases and J shed 3 bases, with 23 bases lying between them. This CDR3 spans 18 amino acids. Here the CDR3 reads CASSAGSGSASVTDTQYF. As DNA, the CDR3 is TGTGCCAGCAGCGCCGGGAGTGGGTCAGCTAGCGTAACAGATACGCAGTATTTT.

The chain uses TRBV4-3 and TRBJ2-1, with 9 bases fitting TRBD1. V lost 2 bases to trimming and J lost 3 bases; unmatched junction nucleotides: 2. The CDR3 has 15 amino acids. CDR1 is LGHNA, CDR2 YSLEER, per germline. This CDR3 reads CASSQRTGDYNEQFF. The CDR3 DNA is TGCGCCAGCAGCCAAAGGACAGGGGACTACAATGAGCAGTTCTTC.

V gene TRBV2 combines with J gene TRBJ1-2, with a possible D match to TRBD1 (6 bases). Germline V lookup: CDR1 SNHLY, CDR2 FYNNEI. The CDR3 sequence is 15 residues long. Deletions cut 2 bases from V and 5 bases from J, with 15 bases between. The CDR3 protein is CASSEPQGMAYGYTF. Here the CDR3 DNA reads TGTGCCAGCAGTGAACCACAGGGAATGGCTTATGGCTACACCTTC. Supplemented by reference TRBV2 and TRBJ1-2, the full variable domain reads EPEVTQTPSHQVTQMGQEVILRCVPISNHLYFYWYRQILGQKVEFLVSFYNNEISEKSEIFDDQFSVERPDGSNFTLKIRSTKLEDSAMYFCASSEPQGMAYGYTFGSGTRLTVV.

The V call is TRBV27, the J call TRBJ2-5, with D perhaps matching TRBD1 (7 bases). The CDR3 is made up of 16 amino acids. The germline V gene encodes CDR1 MNHEY and CDR2 SMNVEV (reference sequence). V shed 4 bases and J shed 7 bases, with 22 bases lying between them. The CDR3 is CASSSSPPGQGGTQYF. The CDR3 DNA follows: TGTGCCAGCAGTTCCTCCCCCCCCGGGCAGGGGGGGACCCAGTACTTC.